This T cell receptor beta chain emerged from a study of blood T cell repertoires in COVID-19. Study-wide context: Sample material is recorded as cDNA or gDNA derived from T cells, B-cell-depleted T cells, or PBMCs.

In the authors' methods: Using reference gene primer amplification, nucleated cell counts were estimated. TCRdb's table, derived via immunoSEQ multiplex PCR, lists solely in-frame clones and lacks some. The V and J calls and clone size were taken over from that table, and D and trimming were inferred from the DNA. The table includes 120,000 to 150,000 clones, roughly 90% detected once. Trimming removed 6 bases from V and 6 bases from J; junction bases left unmatched: 4. The CDR3 length is 14 residues. Germline-derived CDR1 and CDR2 are LNHDA and SQIVND (reference sequence). Sequencing input: peripheral blood. The chain couples TRBV19 to TRBJ2-2, with 10 bases fitting TRBD2. The sequence was collected from a human donor in a cohort sampled during active COVID-19. In nucleotides, the CDR3 is TGTGCCAGTAGAAGCGGGAGGGCCGCCGGGGAGCTGTTTTTT. This translates into CASRSGRAAGELFF.